The following is a T cell receptor beta chain sequence with its context. TCRdb reprocessed the PCR reads via MiXCR and lists one record per CDR3 protein. This table has around 25,000 distinct CDR3 sequences, roughly 50% appearing once. The source of the sample is a study of CD4 and CD8 cells across lung adenocarcinoma regions. CDR3 length equals 13 residues. V shed 7 bases, J shed 5 bases, and the junction held 3 bases outside the gene matches. Germline V CDR1 and CDR2: MNHNS, SASEGT. The sequenced sample was CD8+ T cells from the center of a lung tumor. The TCR comes from a male donor with lung adenocarcinoma. The CD4 and CD8 labels of this study may be unreliable. The chain employs TRBV6-1 and TRBJ1-4; 8 bases map to TRBD1. CDR3 coding DNA: TGTGCCAGCACCTGGGACAGGAATGAAAAACTGTTTTTT. The encoded protein is CASTWDRNEKLFF.